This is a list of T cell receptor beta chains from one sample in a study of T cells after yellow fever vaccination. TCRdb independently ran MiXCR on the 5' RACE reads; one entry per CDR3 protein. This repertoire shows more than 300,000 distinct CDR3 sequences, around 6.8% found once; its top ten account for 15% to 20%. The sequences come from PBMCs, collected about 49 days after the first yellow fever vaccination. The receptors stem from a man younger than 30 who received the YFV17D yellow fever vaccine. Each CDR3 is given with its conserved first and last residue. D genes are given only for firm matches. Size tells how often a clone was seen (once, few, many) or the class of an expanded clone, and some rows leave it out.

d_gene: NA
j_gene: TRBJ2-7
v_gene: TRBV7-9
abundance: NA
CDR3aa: CASSKTGGVWSYEQYF
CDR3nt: TGTGCCAGCAGCAAAACTGGGGGAGTGTGGTCCTACGAGCAGTACTTC

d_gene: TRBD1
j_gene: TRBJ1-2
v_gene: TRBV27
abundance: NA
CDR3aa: CASSLSTGGLFGYTF
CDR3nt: TGTGCCAGCAGTTTATCGACAGGGGGCCTCTTTGGCTACACCTTC

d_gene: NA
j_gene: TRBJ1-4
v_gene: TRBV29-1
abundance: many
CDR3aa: CSVAQTRDEKLFF
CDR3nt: TGCAGCGTTGCGCAGACTCGAGATGAAAAACTGTTTTTT

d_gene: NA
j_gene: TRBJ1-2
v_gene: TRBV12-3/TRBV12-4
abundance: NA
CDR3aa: CASSLGTEPHYYGYTF
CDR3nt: TGTGCCAGCAGCCTCGGGACCGAGCCCCACTACTATGGCTACACCTTC

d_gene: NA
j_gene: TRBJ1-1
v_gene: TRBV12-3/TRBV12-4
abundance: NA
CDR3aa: CASSFQGPVGTEAFF
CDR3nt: TGTGCCAGCAGTTTCCAAGGACCTGTGGGAACTGAAGCTTTCTTT

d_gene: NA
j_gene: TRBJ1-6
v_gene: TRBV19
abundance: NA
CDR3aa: CASSIGENSPLHF
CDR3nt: TGTGCCAGTAGTATAGGAGAGAATTCACCCCTCCACTTT

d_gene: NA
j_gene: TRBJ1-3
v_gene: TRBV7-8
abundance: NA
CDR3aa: CASSIFQGGFAGNTIYF
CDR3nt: TGTGCCAGCAGCATTTTTCAAGGGGGTTTTGCTGGAAACACCATATATTTT

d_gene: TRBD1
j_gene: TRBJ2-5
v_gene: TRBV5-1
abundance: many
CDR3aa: CASSTQGGRETQYF
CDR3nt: TGCGCCAGCAGCACGCAAGGGGGCCGAGAGACCCAGTACTTC

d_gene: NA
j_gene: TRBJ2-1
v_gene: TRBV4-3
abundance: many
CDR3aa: CASSQGSSSSYNEQFF
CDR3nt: TGCGCCAGCAGCCAAGGTTCCAGCAGCTCCTACAATGAGCAGTTCTTC

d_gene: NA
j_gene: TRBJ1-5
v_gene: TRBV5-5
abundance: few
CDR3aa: CASSFGDGGNQPQHF
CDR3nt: TGTGCCAGCAGCTTCGGGGATGGCGGCAATCAGCCCCAGCATTTT